These 3 T cell receptor beta chains came from one sample sequenced in a study of identical twins. MiXCR was run by TCRdb on the 5' RACE reads, yielding one entry per CDR3 protein. The sample records about 500,000 distinct CDR3 sequences, roughly an eighth being singletons. The same sample was also used in a study of yellow fever vaccine responses in identical twins.

Sequencing input: CD4+ T cells sorted from blood. The receptors come from a woman aged 18-29 years in good health.

This clonotype was recorded many times. J is TRBJ2-3 and V is TRBV20-1; the D gene could be TRBD1 or TRBD2 (6 bases each). This CDR3 contains 14 residues. CDR1 is DFQATT, CDR2 SNEGSKA, per germline (reference sequence). The V end was cut by 3 bases, the J end by 4 bases, with 14 bases between. CDR3 sequence: CSARDGGLADTQYF. The DNA for the CDR3 is TGCAGTGCTAGGGACGGGGGCTTGGCAGATACGCAGTATTTT.

The V gene is TRBV15, the J gene TRBJ2-7; TRBD1 aligns across 9 bases. The CDR3 is 16 amino acids. Germline-derived CDR1 and CDR2 are LNHNV and YYDKDF (reference sequence). The V gene end was trimmed by 2 bases and the J gene end by 6 bases; junction bases not matched to a gene: 11. CDR3 amino acids: CATSRLAGTGPLEQYF. In DNA, the CDR3 is TGTGCCACCAGCAGATTAGCCGGGACAGGGCCCCTCGAGCAGTACTTC.

This clonotype was picked up a small number of times. The V gene is TRBV20-1, the J gene TRBJ2-5, with TRBD1 matching over 8 bases. The CDR3 runs to 17 residues. With V trimmed by 3 bases and J by 4 bases, 16 bases remained unmatched. In germline, CDR1 is DFQATT, CDR2 SNEGSKA (reference sequence). The CDR3 here is CSARVSGGVWGRETQYF. As DNA, the CDR3 is TGCAGTGCTAGGGTCTCAGGGGGCGTGTGGGGTCGAGAGACCCAGTACTTC.